This T cell receptor (beta chain) comes out of a study of T cells after yellow fever vaccination. Study outcomes and limitations: Post-booster samples contained most primary-vaccination clones (around 96% CD4, about 90% CD8). A limited proportion of clonotypes was detected within both the CD4 and CD8 compartments. Abundant bulk-derived clonotypes could contaminate FACS-sorted repertoires.

Trimming pared 8 bases from V and 8 bases from J, leaving 12 bases between. The CDR3 has 11 residues. The germline CDR1 and CDR2 sequences are MDHEN and SYDVKM. TCRdb re-called the 5' RACE reads with MiXCR, one entry per CDR3 protein. The sample records about 330,000 distinct CDR3 sequences, less than 9.5% being singletons. This clonotype was picked up a small number of times. The antigen remains undetermined. The sample was PBMCs, taken approximately 47 days after the first yellow fever vaccination. The chain recombines TRBV28 with TRBJ1-1; no clear D. This TCR came from a young man who received the YFV17D yellow fever vaccine. CDR3 protein: CASAINREAFF. Written as DNA, the CDR3 is TGTGCCAGCGCAATAAACCGAGAAGCTTTCTTT.